The T cell receptor beta chain under discussion was sequenced for a study of human T cells and chemical hapten exposure listed by TCRdb under 2021. General notes on the study: For sensitization, 2% DPC in acetone was applied to an approximately 2 cm by approximately 2 cm area of upper inner arm skin. Peripheral blood TCR repertoire changes were tracked in vivo in alopecia patients during primary and secondary sensitization to the hapten diphenylcyclopropenone (DPC). Libraries were combined into a pool for sequencing, and differences in TCR yield between samples came mainly from small differences in library volumes within the pool. Patch testing was performed on the upper back with Finn chambers containing 0.01% DPC, and the patch tests were scored after 6 days according to International Contact Dermatitis Research Group standards. Blood for TCR sequencing was provided by twenty-nine alopecia patients at one to four time points (pre-sensitization, 2, 6 and 24 weeks). Most of the patients in the cohort were female, and the cohort covered alopecia areata with under or over 50% scalp involvement, alopecia totalis and alopecia universalis. Patient blood was sampled pre-sensitization (week 0) and at 2, 6 and about 24 weeks after DPC sensitization. Weekly therapeutic DPC doses were additionally applied to the scalp of patients throughout the roughly 23-week study period. Points the paper makes about the study in general: All patients had alopecia, a presumed autoimmune disease, so their immune response might differ from that of healthy individuals. Significantly more large CDR3 similarity clusters were formed by expanded TCRs than by pre-sensitization or healthy control sets, consistent with antigen-driven responses. Repeated subsampling changed both the strength of the expansion versus patch-test correlation and the threshold at which that correlation became significant. Patch test score correlated positively with the number of PT1 expanded TCRs, reaching significance at thresholds 8, 16 and 32 but not at 4. DPC sensitization did not change how many TCRs were above 1 in 1000 frequency, and no evidence was found of alterations in global repertoire structure.

Reading the label with the study, this specimen's time point is: pre-sensitization, week 0. The sample's treatment or condition label, in plain terms: therapeutic diphenylcyclopropenone sensitization with weekly scalp DPC. At each patch-test visit, blood was drawn before the patch test was applied. Patients were considered eligible if aged 18 to 70, diagnosed with alopecia and deemed suitable for DPC therapy, and patients were excluded if pregnant. Total RNA was extracted from unfractionated whole blood that had been collected in Tempus Blood RNA tubes. This clonotype was counted only a few times. This clone's antigen is unknown. Base qualities are not at hand, and no much larger clone is one base apart. To prepare the library, RACE was applied. Sequenced on a NextSeq 500. During library preparation, unique molecular identifiers were attached to individual cDNA molecules so that TCRs could be counted in a quantitative, reproducible way. Each blood RNA sample was used to sequence both TCR alpha and TCR beta chains. The original methods were these. A median of roughly 99,000 TCRs per sample was observed, with a range of roughly 20,000 to 750,000. V, J and CDR3 annotation of the TCR reads was performed with the Decombinator software suite. For the PS versus PT1 abundance plots, all samples were subsampled to the same number of TCRs (28,000). Expanded TCRs were defined as absent before sensitization and observed at least eight times at the 2-week time point. Through fastp at Q25 and MiXCR, TCRdb rebuilt clones from the public reads, retaining in-frame beta chains. Rows matching on CDR3 protein sequence are summarized as one entry with the most common DNA and genes. TCRdb's processing, not the study's, gives the V and J calls here. This sample lists around 110,000 distinct CDR3 sequences; around 10% were detected once. The top ten clonotypes cover 1.5% to 2% of the sample.

From the germline V gene, CDR1 is MDHEN and CDR2 is SYDVKM. The CDR3 runs 12 amino acids, cysteine and phenylalanine included. CDR3 DNA is the only sequence kept; it has 36 bases, read in frame from the first base. V gives up 6 bases and J gives up 7 bases, and the segment between their germline ends measures 7 bases. The sequence links TRBV28 to TRBJ1-6; no D gene call is confident. Specimen: whole blood, collected in connection with sensitization to the hapten diphenylcyclopropenone (DPC). The TCR sequence derives from a woman aged 45 to 65 with alopecia areata. Some clones in this sample may be carry-over from other donors' samples. CDR3 region: CASSSLNSPLHF. The nucleotide sequence is given as TGTGCCAGCAGCTCCTTAAATTCACCCCTCCACTTT. The full variable domain, with segments outside the CDR3 supplied by the reference TRBV28 and TRBJ1-6 proteins, appears as DVKVTQSSRYLVKRTGEKVFLECVQDMDHENMFWYRQDPGLGLRLIYFSYDVKMKEKGDIPEGYSVSREKKERFSLILESASTNQTSMYLCASSSLNSPLHFGNGTRLTVT.